Sequencing of this T cell receptor (beta chain) was carried out in a study of shared T cell receptors in the human thymus. The length of the CDR3 is 18 residues. Germline values: CDR1 SGHAT, CDR2 FQNNGV. J lost 0 bases, V lost 3 bases, and 11 bases had no gene match. Sequencing used immunoSEQ multiplex PCR; TCRdb keeps in-frame clones, though not all of them. The data show about 380,000 clones, 95% seen once. Sample: thymocytes. The chain is built from TRBV11-2 and TRBJ2-1; TRBD1 matches at 7 bases. The clonotype originates from a human donor. DNA for the CDR3: TGTGCCAGCAGCTTCGAACAGACAGGGCCTCGCTCCTACAATGAGCAGTTCTTC. Translated, it gives CASSFEQTGPRSYNEQFF.